The 10 T cell receptor beta chains given below trace back to one sample, sequenced in a study of T cell changes during pregnancy in multiple sclerosis. Assay used: immunoSEQ multiplex PCR; TCRdb lists only in-frame clones, some missing. The data show about 40,000 clones, approximately 89% seen once. Sample: CD4+ T cells from peripheral blood mononuclear cells, taken in the first trimester of pregnancy. The receptors were sampled from a female donor with multiple sclerosis, enrolled in a pregnancy study.

This clone has just one count. CDR3 nucleotide sequence: TGTGCCAGCAGTTTATCTCCCCGGCAGGGTGGGGTCTACGAGCAGTACTTC. Translation: CASSLSPRQGGVYEQYF. This chain joins TRBV27 and TRBJ2-7, with D tentatively TRBD1 (5 bases). The germline V gene has CDR1 MNHEY and CDR2 SMNVEV (reference sequence). The CDR3 extends over 17 amino acids. Trimming took 0 bases from V and 3 from J, leaving 18 bases between them.

V usage is TRBV18 and J usage is TRBJ1-2; tentatively, D is TRBD1 (6 bases). This CDR3 has 15 amino acids. In germline, CDR1 is KGHSH, CDR2 LQKENI. V gave up 6 bases and J gave up 2 bases, with 16 bases separating them. The CDR3 sequence: CASSLEGTKNYGYTF. CDR3 nucleotides: TGTGCCAGCTCCCTCGAGGGGACAAAAAACTATGGCTACACCTTC. The full variable domain, completed using reference TRBV18 and TRBJ1-2, is NAGVMQNPRHLVRRRGQEARLRCSPMKGHSHVYWYRQLPEEGLKFMVYLQKENIIDESGMPKERFSAEFPKEGPSILRIQQVVRGDSAAYFCASSLEGTKNYGYTFGSGTRLTVV.

This sequence joins TRBV28 and TRBJ1-2, with a weak D call TRBD1 (6 bases). The CDR3 extends over 14 amino acids. The V gene lost 2 bases and the J gene lost 5 bases, with 12 bases spanning the gap. Germline lookup yields CDR1 MDHEN and CDR2 SYDVKM. The CDR3 sequence: CASSLGAGVYGYTF. CDR3 DNA: TGTGCCAGCAGTTTAGGGGCAGGGGTTTATGGCTACACCTTC.

This clone was detected once. The genes are TRBV2 and TRBJ2-2, with D perhaps TRBD1 (5 bases). Germline V gene data show CDR1 as SNHLY and CDR2 as FYNNEI. This CDR3 region has 14 residues. V was cut by 7 bases and J by 2 bases, with 11 bases left in between. In nucleotides, the CDR3 is TGTGCCAGCAAGACAGACTTAAACACCGGGGAGCTGTTTTTT. It translates to CASKTDLNTGELFF. Supplemented by reference TRBV2 and TRBJ2-2, the full variable domain reads EPEVTQTPSHQVTQMGQEVILRCVPISNHLYFYWYRQILGQKVEFLVSFYNNEISEKSEIFDDQFSVERPDGSNFTLKIRSTKLEDSAMYFCASKTDLNTGELFFGEGSRLTVL.

V and J are TRBV28 and TRBJ2-5, with D possibly matching TRBD1 (6 bases). The CDR3 consists of 13 residues. Trimming cost V 8 bases and J 5 bases, with 15 bases left between them. Per germline, CDR1 MDHEN and CDR2 SYDVKM. The CDR3 coding sequence is TGTGCCAGCTTTAAACAGGGTGAGGAGACCCAGTACTTC. Its translation: CASFKQGEETQYF.

This clone ranks as medium-sized (0.01 to 0.1%). This chain joins TRBV14 and TRBJ1-5; possibly TRBD1 for D (5 bases). V was shortened by 6 bases and J by 0 bases, with 12 bases between the two germline ends. Germline V gives CDR1 SGHDN, CDR2 FVKESK. This CDR3 spans 15 amino acids. The CDR3 sequence: CASSLDGHSNQPQHF. The CDR3 DNA reads as TGTGCCAGCAGTCTGGACGGACATAGCAATCAGCCCCAGCATTTT.

The V gene is TRBV27, the J gene TRBJ2-3; D is unclear. The germline V gene has CDR1 MNHEY and CDR2 SMNVEV (reference sequence). The CDR3 consists of 15 residues. V lost 2 bases and J lost 0, with 9 bases in between. The CDR3 sequence: CASSLAALSTDTQYF. CDR3 in DNA: TGTGCCAGCAGTTTAGCGGCGTTGAGCACAGATACGCAGTATTTT.

The gene calls are TRBV5-1 and TRBJ2-7; 10 positions agree with TRBD1. The ends lost 4 bases at V and 6 bases at J; junction bases unmatched: 7. CDR1 SGHRS and CDR2 YFSETQ come from the germline V gene. The CDR3 consists of 14 residues. The CDR3: CASSPGQGLGEQYF. CDR3 nucleotides: TGCGCCAGCAGCCCGGGACAGGGGTTGGGCGAGCAGTACTTC.

The rearrangement links TRBV2 to TRBJ2-7; a possible D gene is TRBD1 (7 bases). Between the trimmed V and J ends, which lost 6 bases and 0 bases, there was a span of 18 bases. From germline, CDR1 is SNHLY and CDR2 FYNNEI. The CDR3 loop spans 16 amino acids. The CDR3 region has the DNA TGTGCCAGCAGAGGTATGCGGGACAGATACTCCTACGAGCAGTACTTC. It translates to CASRGMRDRYSYEQYF.

This sequence joins TRBV20-1 and TRBJ2-1; D call uncertain. V was trimmed by 4 bases and J by 7 bases, leaving 8 bases between them. The CDR3 is 11 residues long. Germline CDR1 DFQATT, CDR2 SNEGSKA (reference sequence). The CDR3 DNA sequence: TGCAGTGCTACCAATCGGAATGAGCAGTTCTTC. Its translation is CSATNRNEQFF.